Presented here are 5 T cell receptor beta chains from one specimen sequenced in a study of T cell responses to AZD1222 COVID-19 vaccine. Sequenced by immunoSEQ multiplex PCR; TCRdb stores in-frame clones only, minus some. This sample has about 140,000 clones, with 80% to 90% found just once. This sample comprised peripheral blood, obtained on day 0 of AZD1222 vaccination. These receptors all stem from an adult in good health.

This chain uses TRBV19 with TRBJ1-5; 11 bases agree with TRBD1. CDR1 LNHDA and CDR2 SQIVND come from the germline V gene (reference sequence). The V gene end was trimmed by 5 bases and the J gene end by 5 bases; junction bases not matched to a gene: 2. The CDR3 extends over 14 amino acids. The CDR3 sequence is CASSGTGGHQPQHF. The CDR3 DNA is TGTGCCAGTAGTGGGACAGGGGGGCATCAGCCCCAGCATTTT.

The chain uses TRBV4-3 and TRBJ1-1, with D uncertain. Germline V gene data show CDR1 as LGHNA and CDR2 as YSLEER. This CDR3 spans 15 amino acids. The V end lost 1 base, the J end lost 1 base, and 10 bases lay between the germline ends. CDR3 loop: CASSQVTSRNTEAFF. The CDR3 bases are TGCGCCAGCAGCCAAGTAACTTCCCGGAACACTGAAGCTTTCTTT.

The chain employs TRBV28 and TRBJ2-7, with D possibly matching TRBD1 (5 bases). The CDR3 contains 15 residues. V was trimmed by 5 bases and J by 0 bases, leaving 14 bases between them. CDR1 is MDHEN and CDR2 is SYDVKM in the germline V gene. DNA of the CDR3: TGTGCCAGCAGTCCCACACCCGACAGCTCCTACGAGCAGTACTTC. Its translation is CASSPTPDSSYEQYF.

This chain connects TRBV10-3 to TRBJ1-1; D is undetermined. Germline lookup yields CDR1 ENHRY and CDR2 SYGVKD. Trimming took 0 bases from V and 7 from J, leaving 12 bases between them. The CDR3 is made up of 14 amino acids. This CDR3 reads CAISESGALGEAFF. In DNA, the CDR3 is TGTGCCATCAGTGAGTCGGGCGCCTTGGGTGAAGCTTTCTTT.

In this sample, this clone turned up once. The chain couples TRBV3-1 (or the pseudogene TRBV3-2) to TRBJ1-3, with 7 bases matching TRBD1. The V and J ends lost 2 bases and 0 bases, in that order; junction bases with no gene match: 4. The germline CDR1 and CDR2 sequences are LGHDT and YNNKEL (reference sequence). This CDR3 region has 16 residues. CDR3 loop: CASSQLGQSSGNTIYF. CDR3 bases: TGTGCCAGCAGCCAACTGGGACAGAGCTCTGGAAACACCATATATTTT.